These 5 T cell receptor beta chains came from one sample sequenced in a study of cytomegalovirus exposure and HLA in healthy donors. PCR used 60 Vbeta primers and 13 Jbeta primers. Clones were read by immunoSEQ multiplex PCR, and TCRdb kept only the in-frame ones, dropping some. The sample shows under 150,000 clones, 70% to 85% of them seen only once. Sample: PBMCs. These receptors were obtained from a male donor in good health and CMV-seronegative.

A single count supports this clone. V and J are TRBV28 and TRBJ2-1; no clear D. The CDR3 is 14 amino acids. V lost 9 bases, J lost 2 bases, and 14 bases lay in between. CDR1 MDHEN and CDR2 SYDVKM come from the germline V gene. The DNA of the CDR3 is TGTGCCAGTCAATCCCCCCAGGCCTACAATGAGCAGTTCTTC. The encoded protein is CASQSPQAYNEQFF.

This chain connects TRBV27 to TRBJ2-5, with D possibly matching TRBD2 (6 bases). Trimming cost V 9 bases and J 4 bases, with 18 bases left between them. Germline CDR1 reads MNHEY; CDR2 reads SMNVEV (reference sequence). The CDR3 sequence is 14 residues long. The CDR3 nucleotides read TGTGCCAGATACATACCGACTAGTCTAGAGACCCAGTACTTC. This encodes CARYIPTSLETQYF.

The V call is TRBV5-5, the J call TRBJ1-3, with unresolved D. V was pared by 0 bases and J by 8 bases, with 12 bases between. This CDR3 contains 14 residues. Germline V gene data show CDR1 as SGHKS and CDR2 as YYEKEE (reference sequence). CDR3 DNA sequence: TGTGCCAGCAGCTTGGCTATTTTCCGGGACACCATATATTTT. Translated: CASSLAIFRDTIYF.

The V and J genes are TRBV28 and TRBJ1-2; 7 bases line up with TRBD1. V was clipped by 3 bases and J by 8 bases; unmatched bases: 3. Per germline, CDR1 MDHEN and CDR2 SYDVKM. CDR3 length equals 12 residues. In DNA, the CDR3 is TGTGCCAGCAGTTTTAGAGGGGGCGGCTACACCTTC. It yields the protein CASSFRGGGYTF.

V and J are TRBV6-1 and TRBJ2-7; perhaps TRBD2 as D (5 bases). The CDR3 spans 12 residues. Germline V gene data show CDR1 as MNHNS and CDR2 as SASEGT. Between the trimmed V and J ends, which lost 6 bases and 0 bases, there was a span of 6 bases. The CDR3 region is CASRLGSYEQYF. The DNA of the CDR3 is TGTGCCAGCAGACTAGGCTCCTACGAGCAGTACTTC.